The 21 T cell receptor beta chains given below trace back to one sample, sequenced in a study of shared clonotypes between healthy human individuals. Terminally differentiated effector memory CD45RA+ cells were left out of the naive CD8 fraction, which was CD45RO-negative and positively selected for CCR7. The table came from immunoSEQ multiplex PCR; TCRdb's copy has only in-frame clones and leaves some out. The table has roughly 810,000 clones, 95% to 97% seen once. The specimen sequenced was naive CD8+ T cells sorted from blood. The receptors originated from a man aged 25-40 years in good health.

The rearrangement links TRBV19 to TRBJ2-1; D uncertain. Trimming left V 0 bases short and J 4 bases short, with 7 bases between. This CDR3 is built from 14 residues. Germline lookup yields CDR1 LNHDA and CDR2 SQIVND (reference sequence). The CDR3 protein is CASSIDSLYNEQFF. The CDR3, as DNA: TGTGCCAGTAGTATAGACAGCCTTTACAATGAGCAGTTCTTC. Combining the CDR3 with reference TRBV19 and TRBJ2-1 gives the whole variable domain DGGITQSPKYLFRKEGQNVTLSCEQNLNHDAMYWYRQDPGQGLRLIYYSQIVNDFQKGDIAEGYSVSREKKESFPLTVTSAQKNPTAFYLCASSIDSLYNEQFFGPGTRLTVL.

The J gene is TRBJ1-4, the V gene TRBV18; 10 positions agree with TRBD1. The CDR3 covers 21 residues. CDR1 and CDR2 (germline): KGHSH, LQKENI. The J segment lost 6 bases and the V segment lost 3 bases, leaving 22 bases of the junction unmatched. In DNA, the CDR3 is TGTGCCAGCTCACCGCAACTATTACCGGGGACAGGGGCCCGACGGGATGAAAAACTGTTTTTT. Amino acid sequence: CASSPQLLPGTGARRDEKLFF.

The chain recombines TRBV7-3 with TRBJ1-1; TRBD1 might be the D (5 bases). Between the trimmed V and J ends, which lost 4 bases and 1 base, there was a span of 10 bases. Germline CDR1 reads SGHTA; CDR2 reads FQGTGA. The CDR3 contains 14 residues. The CDR3 spells CASSSTGPNTEAFF. CDR3 nucleotides: TGTGCCAGCAGCTCAACAGGACCGAACACTGAAGCTTTCTTT.

This chain joins TRBV27 and TRBJ1-5, with D tentatively TRBD1 (6 bases). The CDR3 contains 14 residues. Trimming stripped 6 bases from V and 6 bases from J, with 15 bases between. Germline CDR1 MNHEY, CDR2 SMNVEV (reference sequence). The CDR3: CASSVAGDIQPQHF. As DNA, the CDR3 is TGTGCCAGCAGCGTGGCAGGGGATATTCAGCCCCAGCATTTT.

This chain links TRBV19 with TRBJ2-2; D is uncertain. Germline CDR1 reads LNHDA; CDR2 reads SQIVND (reference sequence). CDR3 length equals 13 residues. Trimming took off 4 bases at V and 3 bases at J, with 6 bases between the two ends. The CDR3 coding sequence is TGTGCCAGTAGTACGCCTTACACCGGGGAGCTGTTTTTT. Protein product: CASSTPYTGELFF.

The CDR3 region is CASSSGGGFSGNTIYF. In nucleotides, the CDR3 is TGTGCCAGCAGCTCGGGAGGGGGTTTCTCTGGAAACACCATATATTTT. This chain joins TRBV7-9 and TRBJ1-3, with a possible D match to TRBD1 (6 bases). Trimming took off 4 bases at V and 0 bases at J, with 13 bases between the two ends. CDR3 length: 16 amino acids. Germline lookup yields CDR1 SEHNR and CDR2 FQNEAQ (reference sequence). Together with reference TRBV7-9 and TRBJ1-3, the CDR3 gives the full variable domain: DTGVSQNPRHKITKRGQNVTFRCDPISEHNRLYWYRQTLGQGPEFLTYFQNEAQLEKSRLLSDRFSAERPKGSFSTLEIQRTEQGDSAMYLCASSSGGGFSGNTIYFGEGSWLTVV.

The gene calls are TRBV28 and TRBJ2-1; 12 bases map to TRBD2. From germline, CDR1 is MDHEN and CDR2 SYDVKM. CDR3 length equals 17 residues. Trimming cost V 4 bases and J 6 bases; bases outside gene matches: 10. As DNA, the CDR3 is TGTGCCAGCAGTTGGGTCCTAGCGGGAGGGCGGGGCAATGAGCAGTTCTTC. This codes for CASSWVLAGGRGNEQFF.

This clone was counted a single time. The chain recombines TRBV7-9 with TRBJ2-1; 8 bases match TRBD2. The CDR3 is 16 residues long. After removal of 0 bases from V and 4 bases from J, the junction contained 5 bases not matched to a gene. Germline V gene data show CDR1 as SEHNR and CDR2 as FQNEAQ (reference sequence). The CDR3 is CASSLARSGSYNEQFF. Written as DNA, the CDR3 is TGTGCCAGCAGCTTAGCTCGGAGCGGGAGTTACAATGAGCAGTTCTTC.

This clone came up once. This chain joins TRBV11-2 and TRBJ2-3, with D uncertain. CDR1 and CDR2 (germline): SGHAT, FQNNGV. This CDR3 contains 14 residues. Between the trimmed V and J ends, which lost 5 bases and 2 bases, there was a span of 11 bases. The CDR3 nucleotides are TGTGCCAGCAGCCGCGAAGCCTTCACAGATACGCAGTATTTT. Amino acid sequence: CASSREAFTDTQYF.

The V call is TRBV19, the J call TRBJ2-7, with 9 bases that match TRBD1. V lost 5 bases, J lost 4 bases, and 9 bases stayed unmatched. Germline CDR1 reads LNHDA; CDR2 reads SQIVND (reference sequence). The CDR3 has 15 amino acids. CDR3 sequence (DNA): TGTGCCAGTAGTCTGACAGGGGGGACTCTTTACGAGCAGTACTTC. Protein sequence: CASSLTGGTLYEQYF.

This chain links TRBV7-6 with TRBJ1-1; a possible D gene is TRBD1 (5 bases). Trimming removed 4 bases from V and 1 base from J, with 13 bases in between. There are 15 residues in the CDR3. Per the germline V gene, CDR1 is SGHVS and CDR2 is FNYEAQ. The CDR3, as DNA: TGTGCCAGCAGCTCCCAGGGTCCCCAGAACACTGAAGCTTTCTTT. Translated: CASSSQGPQNTEAFF.

This clone was seen a single time. The chain recombines TRBV5-4 with TRBJ2-7, with 9 nucleotides matching TRBD1. Germline CDR1 SGHNT, CDR2 YYREEE (reference sequence). V lost 4 bases and J lost 0; bases outside the gene matches: 5. The CDR3 sequence is 15 residues long. CDR3 DNA sequence: TGTGCCAGCAGCCCCGGGACAGGGACCTCCTACGAGCAGTACTTC. Translated, it gives CASSPGTGTSYEQYF.

This chain uses TRBV7-9 with TRBJ2-1; 10 positions agree with TRBD2. The trim removed 6 bases at V and 4 bases at J, leaving 6 bases unmatched. The CDR3 is 15 residues long. Per germline, CDR1 SEHNR and CDR2 FQNEAQ (reference sequence). CDR3 residues: CASRPPSGGYNEQFF. CDR3 sequence (DNA): TGTGCCAGCAGACCCCCTAGCGGGGGTTACAATGAGCAGTTCTTC.

The chain carries TRBV5-4 and TRBJ2-5; 7 bases fit TRBD2. V lost 0 bases, J lost 2 bases, and 1 base stayed unmatched. The CDR3 extends over 14 amino acids. Germline V gene sequence: CDR1 SGHNT, CDR2 YYREEE (reference sequence). The CDR3: CASSLEAGQETQYF. As DNA, the CDR3 is TGTGCCAGCAGCTTGGAAGCGGGACAAGAGACCCAGTACTTC.

This sequence joins TRBV27 and TRBJ2-7, with 9 positions matching TRBD2. CDR3 length: 14 residues. Germline V gene data show CDR1 as MNHEY and CDR2 as SMNVEV (reference sequence). V lost 4 bases and J lost 4; bases outside the gene matches: 5. The CDR3 region has the DNA TGTGCCAGCAGTTATGCGGGAGGGAGGTACGAGCAGTACTTC. Amino acid sequence: CASSYAGGRYEQYF.

The chain joins TRBV9 to TRBJ2-3; 11 nucleotides agree with TRBD2. With V trimmed by 0 bases and J by 2 bases, 5 bases remained unmatched. The CDR3 runs 17 residues. CDR1 SGDLS and CDR2 YYNGEE come from the germline V gene. CDR3 nucleotides: TGTGCCAGCAGCGTAGATGCTAGCGGGAGGCTCACAGATACGCAGTATTTT. Translated: CASSVDASGRLTDTQYF.

This clone was detected once. This chain links TRBV7-9 with TRBJ2-7; TRBD1 matches 7 bases. The CDR3 covers 14 residues. J was trimmed by 5 bases and V by 5 bases; bases with no gene match: 9. The germline CDR1 and CDR2 sequences are SEHNR and FQNEAQ (reference sequence). The CDR3 sequence is CASSRGLASHEQYF. CDR3 DNA sequence: TGTGCCAGCAGCAGGGGGCTAGCTTCCCACGAGCAGTACTTC.

The CDR3 region is CASSPTGAPTPQETQYF. CDR3 coding DNA: TGTGCCAGCAGCCCCACCGGGGCCCCAACCCCTCAAGAGACCCAGTACTTC. The J gene is TRBJ2-5, the V gene TRBV5-6; D is tentatively TRBD1 or TRBD2 (5 bases each). The length of the CDR3 is 17 residues. The V and J ends lost 4 bases and 2 bases respectively, with 21 bases between them. Germline V gives CDR1 SGHDT, CDR2 YYEEEE.

V usage is TRBV18 and J usage is TRBJ2-3, with D perhaps matching TRBD2 (5 bases). Germline CDR1 is KGHSH and CDR2 is LQKENI. The CDR3 runs 16 residues. V was pared by 0 bases and J by 2 bases, with 12 bases between. CDR3 loop: CASSPPEEGITDTQYF. The CDR3 bases are TGTGCCAGCTCACCACCGGAGGAAGGGATCACAGATACGCAGTATTTT. The full variable domain, with the rest looked up from reference TRBV18 and TRBJ2-3, is NAGVMQNPRHLVRRRGQEARLRCSPMKGHSHVYWYRQLPEEGLKFMVYLQKENIIDESGMPKERFSAEFPKEGPSILRIQQVVRGDSAAYFCASSPPEEGITDTQYFGPGTRLTVL.

The CDR3 region is CASSIGSGAYEQYF. The CDR3 DNA reads as TGTGCCAGTAGTATTGGAAGCGGGGCCTACGAGCAGTACTTC. The chain combines TRBV19 with TRBJ2-7, with TRBD2 matching 7 bases. This CDR3 is built from 14 residues. CDR1 is LNHDA, CDR2 SQIVND, per germline (reference sequence). Unmatched junction bases numbered 4, after V lost 3 bases and J lost 2 bases.

A remark on this clone: The sample holds other DNA sequences that translate to the same CDR3. The rearrangement joins TRBV4-1 to TRBJ2-7; D may be TRBD1 (6 bases). This CDR3 spans 14 amino acids. V gave up 1 base and J gave up 2 bases, with 9 bases separating them. CDR1 and CDR2 from the germline V gene are MGHRA and YSYEKL. The CDR3 here is CASSQVQGAYEQYF. CDR3 coding DNA: TGCGCCAGCAGCCAAGTACAGGGCGCCTACGAGCAGTACTTC.